This TCR beta chain comes out of a study of T cells after posttransplantation cyclophosphamide. Using immunoSEQ multiplex PCR, the repertoire was profiled, and TCRdb retains in-frame clones only, with some absent. The table shows 20,000 to 25,000 clones, with approximately 85% occurring only once. Study findings and constraints: Blood and skin or GI T cell repertoires showed limited TRB overlap.

Concerning this clone itself: Its antigen remains unidentified.

CDR1 and CDR2 (germline): SGHAT, FQNNGV. The CDR3 spans 15 residues. V was pared by 4 bases and J by 9 bases, with 11 bases of the junction left unmatched. This receptor was obtained from a woman in her fifties or sixties with a blood cancer, CMV-positive, and with a related stem cell donor. The chain recombines TRBV11-2 with TRBJ2-1; 8 bases line up with TRBD2. Sequencing was done on a sample of PBMCs. CDR3 DNA sequence: TGTGCCAGCAGCTCCCTTCCGGGAGGGCCGAGTGAGCAGTTCTTC. This encodes CASSSLPGGPSEQFF.